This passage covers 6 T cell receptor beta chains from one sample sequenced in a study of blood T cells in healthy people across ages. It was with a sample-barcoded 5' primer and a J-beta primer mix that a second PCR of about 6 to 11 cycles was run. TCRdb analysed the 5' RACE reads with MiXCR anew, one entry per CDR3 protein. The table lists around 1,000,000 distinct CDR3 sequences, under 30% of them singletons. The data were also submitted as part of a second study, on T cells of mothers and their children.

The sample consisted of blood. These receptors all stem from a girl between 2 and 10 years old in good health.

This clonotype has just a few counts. CDR3 amino acids: CASSYGGDEKLFF. The CDR3 nucleotides read TGTGCCAGCAGTTACGGCGGGGATGAAAAACTGTTTTTT. The rearrangement links TRBV6-6 to TRBJ1-4; D gene ambiguous. Between the trimmed V and J ends, which lost 2 bases and 6 bases, there was a span of 7 bases. Germline V lookup: CDR1 MNHNY, CDR2 SVGAGI (reference sequence). This CDR3 comprises 13 residues.

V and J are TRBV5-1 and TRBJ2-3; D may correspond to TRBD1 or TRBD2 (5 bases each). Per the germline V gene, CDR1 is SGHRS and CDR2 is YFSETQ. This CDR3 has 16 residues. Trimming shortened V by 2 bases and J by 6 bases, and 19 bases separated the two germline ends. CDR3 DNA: TGCGCCAGCAGCTTCTTGAGTGGGACCGCCGAGGATACGCAGTATTTT. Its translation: CASSFLSGTAEDTQYF.

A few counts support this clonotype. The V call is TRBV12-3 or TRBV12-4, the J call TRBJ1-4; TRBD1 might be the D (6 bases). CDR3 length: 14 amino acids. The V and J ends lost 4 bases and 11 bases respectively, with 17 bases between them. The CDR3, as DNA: TGTGCCAGCAGTTCAGGTTCCGTCGGGGGCAAACTGTTTTTT. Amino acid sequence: CASSSGSVGGKLFF.

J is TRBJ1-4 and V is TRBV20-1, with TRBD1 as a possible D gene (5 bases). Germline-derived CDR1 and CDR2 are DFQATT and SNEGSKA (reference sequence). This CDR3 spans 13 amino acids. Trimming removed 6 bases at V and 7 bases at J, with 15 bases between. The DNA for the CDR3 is TGCAGTGCACCGGGGGGATCGGGTGAAAAACTGTTTTTT. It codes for CSAPGGSGEKLFF.

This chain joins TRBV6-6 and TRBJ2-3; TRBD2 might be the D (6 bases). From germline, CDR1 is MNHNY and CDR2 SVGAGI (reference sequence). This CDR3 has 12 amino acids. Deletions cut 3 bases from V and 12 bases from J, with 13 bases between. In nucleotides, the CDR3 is TGTGCCAGCAGTTATCTTGCGGGACCTCAGTATTTT. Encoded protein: CASSYLAGPQYF.

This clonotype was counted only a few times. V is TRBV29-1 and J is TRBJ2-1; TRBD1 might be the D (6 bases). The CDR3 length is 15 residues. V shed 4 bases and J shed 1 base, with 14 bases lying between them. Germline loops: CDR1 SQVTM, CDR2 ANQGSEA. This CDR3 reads CSVAPGEGSYNEQFF. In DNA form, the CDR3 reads TGCAGCGTTGCCCCAGGGGAAGGGTCCTACAATGAGCAGTTCTTC.